This paragraph reports one T cell receptor beta chain. In the original processing: Amplified reference gene primers provided the basis for estimating nucleated cell counts. Using immunoSEQ multiplex PCR, the repertoire was profiled, and TCRdb retains in-frame clones only, with some absent. V, J and clone size derive from that table, while D and trimming were established from the DNA sequence. The sample shows tens of thousands of clones, more than 80% of them seen only once. This specimen belongs to a study of blood T cell repertoires in COVID-19. At the level of the study: In each case, the material was cDNA or gDNA derived from T cells, B-cell-depleted T cells, or PBMCs.

CDR1 and CDR2 from the germline V gene are SQVTM and ANQGSEA. The CDR3 is made up of 15 amino acids. Trimming took 5 bases from V and 0 from J; bases not matched to a gene: 7. The TCR originated in a middle-aged man with COVID-19, enrolled during active disease. Sequenced input: peripheral blood. V gene TRBV29-1 combines with J gene TRBJ2-7; 10 nucleotides line up with TRBD1. CDR3 nucleotides: TGCAGCGTTACGAGGAGGGACAGGGGCTCCTACGAGCAGTACTTC. This gives the protein CSVTRRDRGSYEQYF.